This entry features one T cell receptor beta chain sequence. The data stem from a study of control samples from healthy donors and cancer patients. Profiling relied on immunoSEQ multiplex PCR, and the TCRdb table lists in-frame clones only, not all of them. The data hold some 120,000 clones, with 87% observed a single time. The specimen was blood. The receptor's source is a man in his forties or fifties in good health.

In nucleotides, the CDR3 is TGTGCCAGCAGCCAAGGCACAGCGTTTAACTATGGCTACACCTTC. The encoded protein is CASSQGTAFNYGYTF. This chain connects TRBV14 to TRBJ1-2; the D is unclear. Germline CDR1 SGHDN, CDR2 FVKESK. The V end lost 1 base, the J end lost 1 base, and 10 bases lay between the germline ends. This CDR3 region has 15 residues. The whole variable domain, filled in from reference TRBV14 and TRBJ1-2, reads EAGVTQFPSHSVIEKGQTVTLRCDPISGHDNLYWYRRVMGKEIKFLLHFVKESKQDESGMPNNRFLAERTGGTYSTLKVQPAELEDSGVYFCASSQGTAFNYGYTFGSGTRLTVV.